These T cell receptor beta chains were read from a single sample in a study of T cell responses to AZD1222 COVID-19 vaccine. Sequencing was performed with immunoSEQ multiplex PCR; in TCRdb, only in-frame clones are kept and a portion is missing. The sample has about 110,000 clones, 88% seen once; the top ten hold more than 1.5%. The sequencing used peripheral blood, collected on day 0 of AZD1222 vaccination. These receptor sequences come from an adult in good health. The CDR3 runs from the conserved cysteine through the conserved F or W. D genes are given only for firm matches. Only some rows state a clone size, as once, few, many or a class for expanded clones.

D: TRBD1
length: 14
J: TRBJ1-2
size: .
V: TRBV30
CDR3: CARDADRENYGYTF
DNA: TGTGCCCGCGATGCGGACAGGGAGAACTATGGCTACACCTTC

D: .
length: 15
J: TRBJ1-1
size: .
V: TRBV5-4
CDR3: CASSWRTAMNTEAFF
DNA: TGTGCCAGCAGCTGGAGGACAGCCATGAACACTGAAGCTTTCTTT

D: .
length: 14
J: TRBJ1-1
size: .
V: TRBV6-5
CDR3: CASSYAGAKTEAFF
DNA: TGTGCCAGCAGTTACGCAGGGGCTAAGACTGAAGCTTTCTTT

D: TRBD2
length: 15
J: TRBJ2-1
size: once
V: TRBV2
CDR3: CASSEWEGSYNEQFF
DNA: TGTGCCAGCAGTGAATGGGAGGGCTCCTACAATGAGCAGTTCTTC

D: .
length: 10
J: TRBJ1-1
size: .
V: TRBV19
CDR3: CATESSEAFF
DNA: TGTGCCACCGAGAGCTCTGAAGCTTTCTTT

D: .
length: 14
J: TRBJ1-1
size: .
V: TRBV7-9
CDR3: CASSLEGRETEAFF
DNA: TGTGCCAGCAGCTTAGAGGGTCGGGAGACTGAAGCTTTCTTT

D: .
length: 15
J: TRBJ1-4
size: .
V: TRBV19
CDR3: CASRDRRATNEKLFF
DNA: TGTGCCAGTAGAGACAGGCGAGCAACTAATGAAAAACTGTTTTTT

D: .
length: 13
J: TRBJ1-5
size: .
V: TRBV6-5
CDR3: CASSLHENQPQHF
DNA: TGTGCCAGCAGCCTTCACGAAAATCAGCCCCAGCATTTT

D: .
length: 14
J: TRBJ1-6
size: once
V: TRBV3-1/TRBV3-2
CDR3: CASSLGHLFRPLHF
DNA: TGTGCCAGCAGCCTCGGACACCTCTTTCGACCCCTCCACTTT

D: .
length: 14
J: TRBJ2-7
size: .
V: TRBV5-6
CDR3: CASSLFVRLYEQYF
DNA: TGTGCCAGCAGCTTATTCGTCAGGCTTTACGAGCAGTACTTC

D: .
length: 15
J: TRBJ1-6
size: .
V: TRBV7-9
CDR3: CASSLAHGPDSPLHF
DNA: TGTGCCAGCAGCTTAGCACACGGACCGGACTCACCCCTCCACTTT

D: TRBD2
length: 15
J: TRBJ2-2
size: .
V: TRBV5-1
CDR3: CASSFTSGNLGELFF
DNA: TGCGCCAGCAGCTTTACTAGCGGGAATCTCGGGGAGCTGTTTTTT

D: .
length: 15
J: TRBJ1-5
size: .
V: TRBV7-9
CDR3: CASSLTGNSNQPQHF
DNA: TGTGCCAGCAGCCTGACCGGAAATAGCAATCAGCCCCAGCATTTT

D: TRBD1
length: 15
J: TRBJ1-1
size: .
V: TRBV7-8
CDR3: CASSFHGQVNTEAFF
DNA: TGTGCCAGCAGCTTCCACGGACAGGTGAACACTGAAGCTTTCTTT

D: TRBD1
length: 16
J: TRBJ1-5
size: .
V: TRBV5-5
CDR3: CASSPLPTGSNQPQHF
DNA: TGTGCCAGCAGCCCCCTTCCGACAGGGTCGAATCAGCCCCAGCATTTT

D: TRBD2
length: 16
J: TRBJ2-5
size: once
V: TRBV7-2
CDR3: CASSRSGGASLETQYF
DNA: TGTGCCAGCAGCCGTAGCGGGGGGGCGAGTTTGGAGACCCAGTACTTC

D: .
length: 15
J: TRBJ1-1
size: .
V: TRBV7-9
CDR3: CASSLPGPSVTEAFF
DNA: TGTGCCAGCAGCTTACCGGGGCCCAGTGTCACTGAAGCTTTCTTT

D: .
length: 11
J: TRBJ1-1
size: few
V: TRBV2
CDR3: CALKQNTEAFF
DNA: TGTGCCCTTAAGCAGAACACTGAAGCTTTCTTT

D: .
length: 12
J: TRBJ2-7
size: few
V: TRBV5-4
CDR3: CASTLPGREQYF
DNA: TGTGCCAGCACCCTTCCCGGGAGAGAGCAGTACTTC

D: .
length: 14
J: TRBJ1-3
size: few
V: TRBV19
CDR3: CASSITATGNTIYF
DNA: TGTGCCAGTAGTATAACAGCGACTGGAAACACCATATATTTT

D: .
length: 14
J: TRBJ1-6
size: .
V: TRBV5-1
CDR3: CASSLDREGSPLHF
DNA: TGCGCCAGCAGCTTGGACAGGGAGGGTTCACCCCTCCACTTT

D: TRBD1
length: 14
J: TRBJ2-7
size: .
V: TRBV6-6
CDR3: CASRMTGGGNEQYF
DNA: TGTGCCAGCAGAATGACAGGGGGCGGAAACGAGCAGTACTTC

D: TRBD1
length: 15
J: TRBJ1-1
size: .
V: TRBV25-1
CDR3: CASSVNGQVNTEAFF
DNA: TGTGCCAGCAGTGTCAATGGACAGGTGAACACTGAAGCTTTCTTT

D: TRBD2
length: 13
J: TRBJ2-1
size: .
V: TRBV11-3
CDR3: CASSFLAGYEQFF
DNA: TGTGCCAGCAGCTTCCTAGCGGGATATGAGCAGTTCTTC

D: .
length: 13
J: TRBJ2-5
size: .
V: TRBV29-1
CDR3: CSVVRDTGETQYF
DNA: TGCAGCGTTGTGCGGGATACCGGGGAGACCCAGTACTTC

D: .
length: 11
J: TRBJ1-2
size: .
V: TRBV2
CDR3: CASSVVSSYTF
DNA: TGTGCCAGCAGTGTAGTTTCTAGCTACACCTTC

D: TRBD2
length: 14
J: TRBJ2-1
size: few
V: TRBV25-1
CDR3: CASTSGTLYNEQFF
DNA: TGTGCCAGCACCAGCGGGACTCTCTACAATGAGCAGTTCTTC

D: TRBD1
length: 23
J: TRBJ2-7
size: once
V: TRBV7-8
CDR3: CASSPPEGTGLRLALSPWGEQYF
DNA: TGTGCCAGCAGCCCTCCGGAGGGGACAGGGCTAAGGCTTGCTCTATCGCCGTGGGGCGAGCAGTACTTC

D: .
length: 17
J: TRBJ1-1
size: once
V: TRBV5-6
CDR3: CASSIYGFGWANTEAFF
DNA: TGTGCCAGCAGCATATATGGGTTCGGGTGGGCGAACACTGAAGCTTTCTTT

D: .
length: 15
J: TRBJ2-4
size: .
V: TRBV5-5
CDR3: CASSLEQYVVNIQYF
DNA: TGTGCCAGCAGCTTGGAACAGTACGTTGTTAACATTCAGTACTTC

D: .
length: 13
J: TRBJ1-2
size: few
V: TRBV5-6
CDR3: CASSNRANYGYTF
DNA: TGTGCCAGCAGCAACCGGGCCAACTATGGCTACACCTTC

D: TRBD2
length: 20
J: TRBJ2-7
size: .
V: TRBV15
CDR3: CATSRASLAGGLTSSYEQYF
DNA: TGTGCCACCAGCAGAGCATCCCTCGCGGGGGGCCTCACCTCCTCCTACGAGCAGTACTTC

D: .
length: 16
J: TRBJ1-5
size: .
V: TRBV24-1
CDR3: CATSDSPGVSNQPQHF
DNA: TGTGCCACCAGTGATTCTCCAGGGGTAAGCAATCAGCCCCAGCATTTT

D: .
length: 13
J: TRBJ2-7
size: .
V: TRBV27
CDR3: CASGRTDTYEQYF
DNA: TGTGCCAGCGGAAGGACAGATACCTACGAGCAGTACTTC

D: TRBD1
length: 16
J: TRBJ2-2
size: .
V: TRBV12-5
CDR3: CASGSSGQANTGELFF
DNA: TGTGCTAGTGGGTCATCAGGACAGGCGAACACCGGGGAGCTGTTTTTT

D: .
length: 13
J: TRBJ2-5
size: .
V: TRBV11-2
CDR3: CASSSGLEETQYF
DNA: TGTGCCAGCAGCTCCGGACTTGAAGAGACCCAGTACTTC

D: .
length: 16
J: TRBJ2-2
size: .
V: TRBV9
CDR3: CASSPGTGVFTGELFF
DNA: TGTGCCAGCAGCCCTGGGACGGGGGTCTTCACCGGGGAGCTGTTTTTT

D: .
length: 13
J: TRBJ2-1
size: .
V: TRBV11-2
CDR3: CASSPLWYNEQFF
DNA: TGTGCCAGCAGCCCCTTATGGTACAATGAGCAGTTCTTC

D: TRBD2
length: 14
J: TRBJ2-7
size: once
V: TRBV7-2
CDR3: CASSLGSGRYEQYF
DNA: TGTGCCAGCAGCTTGGGTAGCGGGAGATACGAGCAGTACTTC

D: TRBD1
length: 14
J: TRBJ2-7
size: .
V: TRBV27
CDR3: CASSFLDRGHEQYF
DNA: TGTGCCAGCAGTTTTTTGGACAGGGGTCACGAGCAGTACTTC

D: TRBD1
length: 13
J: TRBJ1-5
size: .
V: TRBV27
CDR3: CASSVTGRQPQHF
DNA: TGTGCCAGCAGTGTGACAGGGAGGCAGCCCCAGCATTTT

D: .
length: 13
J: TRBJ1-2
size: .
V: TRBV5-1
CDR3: CASSETANYGYTF
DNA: TGCGCCAGCAGCGAGACAGCCAACTATGGCTACACCTTC

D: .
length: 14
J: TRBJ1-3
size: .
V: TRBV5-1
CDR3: CASSPYAGGNTIYF
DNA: TGCGCCAGCAGCCCATATGCTGGGGGAAACACCATATATTTT

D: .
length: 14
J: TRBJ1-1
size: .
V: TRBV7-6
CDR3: CASRSQGSNTEAFF
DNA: TGTGCCAGCAGAAGTCAGGGATCGAACACTGAAGCTTTCTTT

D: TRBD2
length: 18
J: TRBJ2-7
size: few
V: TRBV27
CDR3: CASSSSGTSGRDSYEQYF
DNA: TGTGCCAGCAGTTCGTCCGGGACTAGCGGGAGGGACTCCTACGAGCAGTACTTC

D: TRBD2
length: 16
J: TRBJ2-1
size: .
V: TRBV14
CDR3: CASSQDWTSGRDEQFF
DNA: TGTGCCAGCAGCCAAGATTGGACTAGCGGGAGGGATGAGCAGTTCTTC

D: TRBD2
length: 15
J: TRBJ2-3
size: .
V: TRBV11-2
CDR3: CASSRLAGGQDTQYF
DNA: TGTGCCAGCAGCCGACTAGCGGGGGGGCAAGATACGCAGTATTTT

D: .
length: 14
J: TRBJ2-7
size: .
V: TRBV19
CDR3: CASSLRTGGHEQYF
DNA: TGTGCCAGTAGTCTCCGGACGGGGGGCCACGAGCAGTACTTC

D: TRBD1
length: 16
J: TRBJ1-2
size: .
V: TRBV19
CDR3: CASSPPGRTGGYGYTF
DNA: TGTGCCAGTAGTCCCCCCGGAAGGACAGGGGGCTATGGCTACACCTTC

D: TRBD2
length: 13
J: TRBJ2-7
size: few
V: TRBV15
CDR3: CATSKGTTYEQYF
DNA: TGTGCCACCAGTAAAGGGACTACCTACGAGCAGTACTTC

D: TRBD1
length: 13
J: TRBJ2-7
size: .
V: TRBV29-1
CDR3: CSVDGQATYEQYF
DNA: TGCAGCGTTGATGGACAGGCAACCTACGAGCAGTACTTC

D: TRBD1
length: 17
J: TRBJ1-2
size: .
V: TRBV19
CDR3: CASSIISGTGGNYGYTF
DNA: TGTGCCAGTAGTATAATTTCCGGGACAGGAGGAAACTATGGCTACACCTTC

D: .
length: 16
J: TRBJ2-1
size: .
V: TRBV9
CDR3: CASSVRLISSYNEQFF
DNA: TGTGCCAGCAGCGTCCGACTCATTAGCTCCTACAATGAGCAGTTCTTC

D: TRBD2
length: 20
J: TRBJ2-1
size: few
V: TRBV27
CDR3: CASSLPLRFGKRESYNEQFF
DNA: TGTGCCAGCAGTTTACCCCTTAGGTTCGGAAAGCGGGAGTCCTACAATGAGCAGTTCTTC

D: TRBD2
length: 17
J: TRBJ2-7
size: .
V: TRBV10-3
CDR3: CAISDPVGAGKSYEQYF
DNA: TGTGCCATCAGTGACCCCGTAGGAGCGGGAAAGTCCTACGAGCAGTACTTC

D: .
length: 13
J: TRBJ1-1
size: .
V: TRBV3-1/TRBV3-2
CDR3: CASSQVGRVEAFF
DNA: TGTGCCAGCAGCCAAGTAGGACGGGTTGAAGCTTTCTTT

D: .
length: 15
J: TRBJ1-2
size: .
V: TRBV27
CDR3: CASSLSLDGAQGYTF
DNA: TGTGCCAGCAGTTTGTCTCTCGATGGGGCGCAGGGCTACACCTTC

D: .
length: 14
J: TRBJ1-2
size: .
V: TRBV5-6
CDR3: CASLRQGTNYGYTF
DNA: TGTGCCAGCTTGCGTCAGGGGACTAACTATGGCTACACCTTC

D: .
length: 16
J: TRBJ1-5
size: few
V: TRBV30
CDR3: CAWSVPGLSGNQPQHF
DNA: TGTGCCTGGAGTGTACCTGGCCTATCGGGGAATCAGCCCCAGCATTTT

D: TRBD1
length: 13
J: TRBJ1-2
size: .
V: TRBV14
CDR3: CASRPGTGRGYTF
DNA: TGTGCCAGCAGACCCGGGACAGGGAGGGGCTACACCTTC